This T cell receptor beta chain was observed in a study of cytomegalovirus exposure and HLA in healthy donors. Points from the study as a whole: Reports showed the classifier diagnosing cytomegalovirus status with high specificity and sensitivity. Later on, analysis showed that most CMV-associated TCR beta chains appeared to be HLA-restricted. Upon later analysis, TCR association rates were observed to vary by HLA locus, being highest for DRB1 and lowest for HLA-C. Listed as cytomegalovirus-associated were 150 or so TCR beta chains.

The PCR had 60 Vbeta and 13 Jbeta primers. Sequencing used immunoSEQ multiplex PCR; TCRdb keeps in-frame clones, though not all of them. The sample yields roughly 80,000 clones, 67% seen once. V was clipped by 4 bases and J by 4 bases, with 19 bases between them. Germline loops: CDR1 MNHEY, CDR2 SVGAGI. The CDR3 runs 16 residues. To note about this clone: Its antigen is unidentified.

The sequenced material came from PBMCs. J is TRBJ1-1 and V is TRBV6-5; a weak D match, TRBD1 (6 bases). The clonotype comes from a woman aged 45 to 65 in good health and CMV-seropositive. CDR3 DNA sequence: TGTGCCAGCAGTTCCCAAACAGGGCCTTCGGGCACTGAAGCTTTCTTT. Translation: CASSSQTGPSGTEAFF.